A selection of T cell receptor beta chains follows, all from one sample in a study of CD4+ T cells in melanoma. Clones were read by immunoSEQ multiplex PCR, and TCRdb kept only the in-frame ones, dropping some. The data contain around 18,000 clones, under 90% of them seen just once; the ten biggest clones take up around 4.7%. Sequenced sample: cells from a culture (not recorded whether cultured in vitro). The receptors shown here come from a human donor with melanoma. Both conserved end residues are part of each CDR3. The order of the fields is V gene, clone size, D gene, CDR3 length, J gene, CDR3 protein, CDR3 DNA. A D gene is named only where the DNA matches it firmly. Only some rows state a clone size, as once, few, many or a class for expanded clones.

v_call: TRBV7-2
clone_size: NA
d_call: NA
cdr3_length: 16
j_call: TRBJ1-3
cdr3_aa: CASSLGAGLSGNTIYF
cdr3_nt: TGTGCCAGCAGCTTAGGGGCAGGGTTGTCCGGAAACACCATATATTTT

v_call: TRBV5-1
clone_size: NA
d_call: TRBD1
cdr3_length: 15
j_call: TRBJ1-1
cdr3_aa: CASTYDRGLSTEAFF
cdr3_nt: TGCGCCAGCACATACGACAGGGGGCTGTCCACTGAAGCTTTCTTT

v_call: TRBV6-1
clone_size: NA
d_call: NA
cdr3_length: 16
j_call: TRBJ1-2
cdr3_aa: CASSAGAGEANYGYTF
cdr3_nt: TGTGCCAGCAGTGCAGGGGCAGGGGAAGCTAACTATGGCTACACCTTC

v_call: TRBV7-2
clone_size: NA
d_call: NA
cdr3_length: 13
j_call: TRBJ1-5
cdr3_aa: CASSPRQSQPQHF
cdr3_nt: TGTGCCAGCAGCCCCCGACAGTCCCAGCCCCAGCATTTT

v_call: TRBV19
clone_size: NA
d_call: TRBD2
cdr3_length: 14
j_call: TRBJ2-7
cdr3_aa: CASSRGGYGGTQYF
cdr3_nt: TGTGCCAGTAGTAGGGGGGGTTATGGCGGCACGCAGTACTTC

v_call: TRBV10-3
clone_size: NA
d_call: NA
cdr3_length: 15
j_call: TRBJ1-1
cdr3_aa: CAISESQDLNTEAFF
cdr3_nt: TGTGCCATCAGTGAGTCGCAGGATCTGAACACTGAAGCTTTCTTT

v_call: TRBV10-1
clone_size: NA
d_call: NA
cdr3_length: 14
j_call: TRBJ1-2
cdr3_aa: CASSESREGYGYTF
cdr3_nt: TGCGCCAGCAGTGAGTCTCGAGAGGGCTATGGCTACACCTTC

v_call: TRBV7-3
clone_size: NA
d_call: NA
cdr3_length: 14
j_call: TRBJ1-1
cdr3_aa: CASSPGRTSSEAFF
cdr3_nt: TGTGCCAGCAGCCCCGGACGGACGAGCAGTGAAGCTTTCTTT

v_call: TRBV5-1
clone_size: NA
d_call: NA
cdr3_length: 12
j_call: TRBJ2-7
cdr3_aa: CASSPGGYEQYF
cdr3_nt: TGCGCCAGCTCTCCCGGGGGCTACGAGCAGTACTTC

v_call: TRBV5-6
clone_size: NA
d_call: NA
cdr3_length: 14
j_call: TRBJ1-2
cdr3_aa: CASSLAERVYGYTF
cdr3_nt: TGTGCCAGCAGCTTGGCGGAGAGAGTCTATGGCTACACCTTC

v_call: TRBV5-1
clone_size: NA
d_call: TRBD1
cdr3_length: 15
j_call: TRBJ2-7
cdr3_aa: CASSLLGTDNYEQYF
cdr3_nt: TGCGCCAGCAGCTTGTTGGGGACAGACAACTACGAGCAGTACTTC

v_call: TRBV6-1
clone_size: once
d_call: NA
cdr3_length: 14
j_call: TRBJ1-1
cdr3_aa: CASSESGWDTEAFF
cdr3_nt: TGTGCCAGCAGTGAATCTGGTTGGGACACTGAAGCTTTCTTT

v_call: TRBV14
clone_size: NA
d_call: TRBD1
cdr3_length: 18
j_call: TRBJ1-6
cdr3_aa: CASSHSIGRTGGNSPLHF
cdr3_nt: TGTGCCAGCAGTCACTCTATCGGTCGGACAGGCGGCAATTCACCCCTCCACTTT

v_call: TRBV4-2
clone_size: NA
d_call: NA
cdr3_length: 17
j_call: TRBJ1-5
cdr3_aa: CASSQVLGVDSNQPQHF
cdr3_nt: TGTGCCAGCAGCCAAGTCTTGGGAGTCGATAGCAATCAGCCCCAGCATTTT

v_call: TRBV27
clone_size: NA
d_call: NA
cdr3_length: 18
j_call: TRBJ1-3
cdr3_aa: CASSPFGGWYSGGNTIYF
cdr3_nt: TGTGCCAGCAGTCCGTTCGGGGGATGGTACTCTGGGGGAAACACCATATATTTT

v_call: TRBV6-4
clone_size: NA
d_call: TRBD2
cdr3_length: 13
j_call: TRBJ2-3
cdr3_aa: CASSGGAGDTQYF
cdr3_nt: TGTGCCAGTAGCGGGGGGGCCGGAGATACGCAGTATTTT

v_call: TRBV6-1
clone_size: NA
d_call: TRBD1
cdr3_length: 18
j_call: TRBJ1-4
cdr3_aa: CASSVRADRGGLGEKLFF
cdr3_nt: TGTGCCAGCAGTGTCCGCGCAGACAGGGGCGGTTTAGGGGAAAAACTGTTTTTT

v_call: TRBV7-6
clone_size: NA
d_call: NA
cdr3_length: 12
j_call: TRBJ2-3
cdr3_aa: CASSTAPDTQYF
cdr3_nt: TGTGCCAGCAGCACCGCCCCGGATACGCAGTATTTT

v_call: TRBV7-8
clone_size: once
d_call: NA
cdr3_length: 14
j_call: TRBJ1-5
cdr3_aa: CASRLRGRNQPQHF
cdr3_nt: TGTGCCAGCAGACTTCGAGGTCGCAATCAGCCCCAGCATTTT

v_call: TRBV2
clone_size: few
d_call: NA
cdr3_length: 14
j_call: TRBJ2-2
cdr3_aa: CASRGVSSTGELFF
cdr3_nt: TGTGCCAGCAGGGGGGTATCTTCCACCGGGGAGCTGTTTTTT

v_call: TRBV7-9
clone_size: few
d_call: NA
cdr3_length: 16
j_call: TRBJ2-7
cdr3_aa: CASSLIDMGVTYEQYF
cdr3_nt: TGTGCCAGCAGCTTGATCGACATGGGTGTGACCTACGAGCAGTACTTC

v_call: TRBV6-6
clone_size: NA
d_call: NA
cdr3_length: 14
j_call: TRBJ2-1
cdr3_aa: CASSLPGGRNEQFF
cdr3_nt: TGTGCCAGCAGTTTGCCCGGGGGCCGGAATGAGCAGTTCTTC

v_call: TRBV9
clone_size: NA
d_call: NA
cdr3_length: 14
j_call: TRBJ1-5
cdr3_aa: CASSPGGGHQPQHF
cdr3_nt: TGTGCCAGCAGCCCCGGGGGGGGCCATCAGCCCCAGCATTTT

v_call: TRBV5-6
clone_size: NA
d_call: NA
cdr3_length: 14
j_call: TRBJ1-2
cdr3_aa: CASSSLNSNYGYTF
cdr3_nt: TGTGCCAGCAGCTCCCTTAACTCTAACTATGGCTACACCTTC

v_call: TRBV2
clone_size: NA
d_call: NA
cdr3_length: 12
j_call: TRBJ2-7
cdr3_aa: CASQDPGYEQYF
cdr3_nt: TGTGCCAGCCAGGACCCGGGGTACGAGCAGTACTTC

v_call: TRBV9
clone_size: NA
d_call: NA
cdr3_length: 13
j_call: TRBJ1-2
cdr3_aa: CASSVGQDYGYTF
cdr3_nt: TGTGCCAGCAGCGTCGGGCAGGACTATGGCTACACCTTC

v_call: TRBV25-1
clone_size: NA
d_call: TRBD1
cdr3_length: 15
j_call: TRBJ2-7
cdr3_aa: CASSLGGQGAAEQYF
cdr3_nt: TGTGCCAGCAGTCTGGGGGGACAGGGGGCGGCCGAGCAGTACTTC

v_call: TRBV12-5
clone_size: NA
d_call: TRBD1
cdr3_length: 18
j_call: TRBJ2-2
cdr3_aa: CASGLGDRGRGLTGELFF
cdr3_nt: TGTGCTAGTGGTTTGGGGGACAGGGGGCGCGGACTCACCGGGGAGCTGTTTTTT

v_call: TRBV5-1
clone_size: NA
d_call: NA
cdr3_length: 15
j_call: TRBJ2-6
cdr3_aa: CASSLFTDGANVLTF
cdr3_nt: TGCGCCAGCAGCTTGTTCACAGACGGGGCCAACGTCCTGACTTTC

v_call: TRBV30
clone_size: NA
d_call: TRBD1
cdr3_length: 13
j_call: TRBJ2-7
cdr3_aa: CAFRDRGLYEQYF
cdr3_nt: TGTGCCTTCCGGGACAGGGGGCTGTACGAGCAGTACTTC

v_call: TRBV5-6
clone_size: NA
d_call: TRBD1
cdr3_length: 14
j_call: TRBJ1-4
cdr3_aa: CASSLQQGRFGKFF
cdr3_nt: TGTGCCAGCAGCTTGCAACAGGGGCGTTTCGGGAAGTTTTTT

v_call: TRBV7-6
clone_size: NA
d_call: NA
cdr3_length: 13
j_call: TRBJ1-1
cdr3_aa: CASSLAKGTEAFF
cdr3_nt: TGTGCCAGCAGCCTCGCCAAGGGGACTGAAGCTTTCTTT

v_call: TRBV5-1
clone_size: NA
d_call: NA
cdr3_length: 15
j_call: TRBJ1-1
cdr3_aa: CASSLVSRGLSEAFF
cdr3_nt: TGCGCCAGCAGCTTGGTCTCCAGGGGTCTATCCGAAGCTTTCTTT

v_call: TRBV11-2
clone_size: NA
d_call: TRBD1
cdr3_length: 15
j_call: TRBJ2-7
cdr3_aa: CASSRRGQGANEQYF
cdr3_nt: TGTGCCAGCAGCCGCCGGGGACAGGGGGCAAACGAGCAGTACTTC

v_call: TRBV5-4
clone_size: NA
d_call: TRBD1
cdr3_length: 15
j_call: TRBJ2-7
cdr3_aa: CASSTRDRGLNEQYF
cdr3_nt: TGTGCCAGCAGCACGCGGGACAGGGGTTTAAACGAGCAGTACTTC

v_call: TRBV5-5
clone_size: NA
d_call: NA
cdr3_length: 13
j_call: TRBJ1-1
cdr3_aa: CASSGVRDTEAFF
cdr3_nt: TGTGCCAGCAGCGGGGTCAGGGACACTGAAGCTTTCTTT

v_call: TRBV5-4
clone_size: NA
d_call: NA
cdr3_length: 14
j_call: TRBJ1-3
cdr3_aa: CASSLVGVGNTIYF
cdr3_nt: TGTGCCAGCAGCTTGGTAGGGGTAGGAAACACCATATATTTT

v_call: TRBV19
clone_size: NA
d_call: NA
cdr3_length: 15
j_call: TRBJ2-6
cdr3_aa: CASSISAAGANVLTF
cdr3_nt: TGTGCCAGTAGTATAAGCGCAGCTGGGGCCAACGTCCTGACTTTC

v_call: TRBV9
clone_size: NA
d_call: TRBD2
cdr3_length: 16
j_call: TRBJ2-3
cdr3_aa: CASSDLTSGGRGTQYF
cdr3_nt: TGTGCCAGCAGCGACCTGACTAGCGGGGGGCGTGGTACGCAGTATTTT

v_call: TRBV25-1
clone_size: NA
d_call: NA
cdr3_length: 16
j_call: TRBJ1-2
cdr3_aa: CASRTDLGGGNYGYTF
cdr3_nt: TGTGCCAGCAGAACTGACCTGGGGGGCGGTAACTATGGCTACACCTTC

v_call: TRBV5-1
clone_size: once
d_call: NA
cdr3_length: 15
j_call: TRBJ1-2
cdr3_aa: CASSWEGSSSYGYTF
cdr3_nt: TGCGCCAGCAGCTGGGAAGGAAGCTCGAGCTATGGCTACACCTTC

v_call: TRBV10-3
clone_size: NA
d_call: NA
cdr3_length: 14
j_call: TRBJ1-4
cdr3_aa: CAISEWGGKEKLFF
cdr3_nt: TGTGCCATCAGTGAGTGGGGGGGTAAGGAAAAACTGTTTTTT

v_call: TRBV7-8
clone_size: NA
d_call: NA
cdr3_length: 13
j_call: TRBJ1-1
cdr3_aa: CASSLVGDTEAFF
cdr3_nt: TGTGCCAGCAGCTTAGTGGGGGACACTGAAGCTTTCTTT

v_call: TRBV7-9
clone_size: NA
d_call: NA
cdr3_length: 13
j_call: TRBJ1-2
cdr3_aa: CASGSRGSYGYTF
cdr3_nt: TGTGCCAGCGGATCCAGGGGTTCCTATGGCTACACCTTC

v_call: TRBV29-1
clone_size: NA
d_call: TRBD2
cdr3_length: 13
j_call: TRBJ2-7
cdr3_aa: CSVLRGSSYEQYF
cdr3_nt: TGCAGCGTCCTGCGGGGGAGCTCCTACGAGCAGTACTTC

v_call: TRBV10-3
clone_size: NA
d_call: NA
cdr3_length: 14
j_call: TRBJ2-3
cdr3_aa: CAIRGVRTTDTQYF
cdr3_nt: TGTGCCATCAGGGGGGTGCGGACAACAGATACGCAGTATTTT

v_call: TRBV9
clone_size: NA
d_call: TRBD1
cdr3_length: 11
j_call: TRBJ1-2
cdr3_aa: CASRGQSGYTF
cdr3_nt: TGTGCCAGCAGGGGACAGTCTGGCTACACCTTC

v_call: TRBV6-5
clone_size: NA
d_call: TRBD1
cdr3_length: 13
j_call: TRBJ1-2
cdr3_aa: CASRQEGAYGYTF
cdr3_nt: TGTGCCAGCAGGCAAGAGGGGGCGTATGGCTACACCTTC

v_call: TRBV6-6
clone_size: NA
d_call: TRBD1
cdr3_length: 14
j_call: TRBJ2-3
cdr3_aa: CASSRDSPPDTQYF
cdr3_nt: TGTGCCAGCAGTCGGGACAGCCCCCCCGATACGCAGTATTTT

v_call: TRBV5-1
clone_size: NA
d_call: TRBD2
cdr3_length: 19
j_call: TRBJ2-1
cdr3_aa: CASKKVGTSGPGGYNEQFF
cdr3_nt: TGCGCCAGCAAGAAGGTTGGGACTAGCGGACCCGGAGGGTACAATGAGCAGTTCTTC

v_call: TRBV7-3
clone_size: NA
d_call: NA
cdr3_length: 12
j_call: TRBJ1-6
cdr3_aa: CASSLNGSPLHF
cdr3_nt: TGTGCCAGCAGCTTAAACGGTTCACCCCTCCACTTT

v_call: TRBV5-1
clone_size: NA
d_call: TRBD1
cdr3_length: 15
j_call: TRBJ1-4
cdr3_aa: CASRPGGESNEKLFF
cdr3_nt: TGCGCCAGCAGGCCAGGGGGCGAGTCTAATGAAAAACTGTTTTTT

v_call: TRBV5-1
clone_size: NA
d_call: TRBD2
cdr3_length: 18
j_call: TRBJ2-7
cdr3_aa: CASSFLGLAGGLYPEQYF
cdr3_nt: TGCGCCAGCAGCTTCCTCGGACTAGCGGGGGGGCTTTATCCCGAGCAGTACTTC

v_call: TRBV18
clone_size: NA
d_call: NA
cdr3_length: 15
j_call: TRBJ1-3
cdr3_aa: CASSPLERRGNTIYF
cdr3_nt: TGTGCCAGCTCACCACTGGAAAGACGTGGAAACACCATATATTTT